A selection of T cell receptor beta chains follows, all from one sample in a study of blood T cell repertoires in COVID-19. The repertoire was sequenced with immunoSEQ multiplex PCR; TCRdb's copy has only in-frame clones and lacks some. The sample carries fewer than 150,000 clones, about 74% recorded once. Sequencing used peripheral blood. The receptors come from a man in his sixties or seventies with acute or convalescent COVID-19. Both conserved end residues are trimmed from each CDR3.

j_gene | v_gene | CDR3aa
TRBJ1-5 | TRBV7-2 | ASSLGGGFGQPQH
TRBJ2-6 | TRBV13 | ASSLGGTESSGANVLT
TRBJ1-2 | TRBV28 | ASSIPQDRVEGYT
TRBJ2-7 | TRBV13 | ASSLGLGVYEQY
TRBJ1-2 | TRBV19 | ASSPRQGMNYGYT
TRBJ1-3 | TRBV18 | ASSPSTGGDDRNTIY
TRBJ2-1 | TRBV7-3 | ASSLTEEARRGNEQF
TRBJ2-3 | TRBV18 | ASSIGGADTQY
TRBJ2-2 | TRBV27 | ASSLLIAGNTGELF
TRBJ2-7 | TRBV7-9 | ASSEPNFGTASYEQY
TRBJ2-7 | TRBV7-9 | ASSANSGGQGEQY